The next 9 T cell receptor beta chains were all read from a single sample in a study of vaccination effects on CD4 cells after COVID-19. Their antigens remain unidentified. Before sequencing took place, the ViraFEST assay used viral peptide pools to expand antigen-specific CD4+ T cells. The culture ran for around 10 days before CD4+ T cells were isolated. Participants received two doses of either the BNT162b2 or mRNA-1273 vaccine. The table came from immunoSEQ multiplex PCR; TCRdb's copy has only in-frame clones and leaves some out. The data show 25,000 to 30,000 clones, almost 80% seen once. Sequenced here: CD4+ T cells from PBMCs cultured with SARS-CoV-2 spike peptides, sampled after COVID-19 vaccination. The receptors originated from a human donor who received a COVID-19 vaccine. Some clones in this sample may be carry-over from other donors' samples.

The V and J genes are TRBV3-1 (or the pseudogene TRBV3-2) and TRBJ1-3; D gene ambiguous. V was cut by 4 bases and J by 0 bases, with 7 bases left in between. There are 14 residues in the CDR3. Germline V gene sequence: CDR1 LGHDT, CDR2 YNNKEL (reference sequence). DNA of the CDR3: TGTGCCAGCAGCCTCCAGCTCTCTGGAAACACCATATATTTT. Encoded protein: CASSLQLSGNTIYF.

V is TRBV19 and J is TRBJ2-2; D ambiguous. This CDR3 is built from 15 residues. Deletions cut 5 bases from V and 0 bases from J, with 10 bases between. CDR1 is LNHDA and CDR2 is SQIVND in the germline V gene (reference sequence). CDR3 DNA: TGTGCCAGTAGTTCCCGGCCGGCGAACACCGGGGAGCTGTTTTTT. It translates to CASSSRPANTGELFF.

The gene calls are TRBV5-1 and TRBJ2-5; 8 bases are a match to TRBD2. Per the germline V gene, CDR1 is SGHRS and CDR2 is YFSETQ. The CDR3 runs to 14 residues. Unmatched junction bases numbered 1, after V lost 0 bases and J lost 3 bases. CDR3 nucleotide sequence: TGCGCCAGCAGCTTGGAACTAGCGGAAGAGACCCAGTACTTC. It yields the protein CASSLELAEETQYF.

The chain combines TRBV2 with TRBJ2-2; the match to TRBD1 covers 10 bases. V was clipped by 6 bases and J by 4 bases; unmatched bases: 2. Per the germline V gene, CDR1 is SNHLY and CDR2 is FYNNEI. This CDR3 spans 14 amino acids. Here the CDR3 reads CASSRQGATGELFF. DNA of the CDR3: TGTGCCAGCAGCAGACAGGGGGCCACCGGGGAGCTGTTTTTT.

This clone has only one observation. The chain uses TRBV7-3 and TRBJ1-2; D perhaps matches TRBD1 (5 bases). From germline, CDR1 is SGHTA and CDR2 FQGTGA. This CDR3 has 14 amino acids. Trimming took off 5 bases at V and 6 bases at J, with 16 bases between the two ends. This CDR3 is CASSRGPLADGYTF. The CDR3 region has the DNA TGTGCCAGCAGCCGGGGACCGTTGGCGGATGGCTACACCTTC.

This rearrangement joins TRBV3-1 (or the pseudogene TRBV3-2) to TRBJ2-4; TRBD2 matches at 7 bases. CDR3 length: 12 residues. V dropped 6 bases and J dropped 8; count of bases not matched to a gene: 4. Per germline, CDR1 LGHDT and CDR2 YNNKEL (reference sequence). The CDR3 protein is CASRGREYIQYF. CDR3 DNA: TGTGCCAGCAGGGGGCGGGAGTACATTCAGTACTTC.

The chain links TRBV5-5 to TRBJ2-5; no reliable D call. The germline V gene has CDR1 SGHKS and CDR2 YYEKEE (reference sequence). Trimming took off 2 bases at V and 1 base at J, with 15 bases between the two ends. This CDR3 has 16 amino acids. This chain's CDR3 is CASSFTPRTTQETQYF. In nucleotides, the CDR3 is TGTGCCAGCAGCTTTACGCCCAGGACGACCCAAGAGACCCAGTACTTC.

J is TRBJ2-5 and V is TRBV9; TRBD2 matches at 8 bases. The CDR3 is 15 amino acids. CDR1 SGDLS and CDR2 YYNGEE come from the germline V gene. V trimming: 4 bases; J trimming: 5 bases; junction bases outside the gene matches: 10. In DNA, the CDR3 is TGTGCCAGCAGCCGAAGTGGACAGCGGGGGGAGACCCAGTACTTC. Encoded protein: CASSRSGQRGETQYF.

A single count supports this clone. The rearrangement links TRBV20-1 to TRBJ2-7; D gene uncertain. The CDR3 is made up of 11 amino acids. Between the trimmed V and J ends, which lost 2 bases and 4 bases, there was a span of 6 bases. In germline, CDR1 is DFQATT, CDR2 SNEGSKA (reference sequence). The CDR3 reads CSARSDYEQYV. In nucleotides, the CDR3 is TGCAGTGCTAGAAGTGATTACGAGCAGTACGTC.